This entry concerns a single T cell receptor beta chain. The TCR beta CDR3 regions underwent amplification using RNA transcripts as the source. HTBI primers were used for first-round RT-PCR of the TCR CDR3. TCRdb itself ran the multiplex PCR reads through MiXCR, one entry per CDR3 protein. The sample holds hundreds of thousands of distinct CDR3 sequences; 38% are singletons and the top ten take approximately 10%. This sample is drawn from a study of T cells in Graves' hyperthyroidism and ophthalmopathy. In germline, CDR1 is ENHRY, CDR2 SYGVKD. Trimming shortened V by 4 bases and J by 5 bases, and 17 bases separated the two germline ends. The length of the CDR3 is 15 residues.

This TCR came from a man younger than 30 with Graves' hyperthyroidism. The sequenced sample consisted of blood. The chain is built from TRBV10-3 and TRBJ1-1, with a weak D call TRBD1 (5 bases). The DNA of the CDR3 is TGTGCCATCAGTGGGGTCGCAGGGTGGGGGACTGAAGCTTTCTTT. Translating gives CAISGVAGWGTEAFF.